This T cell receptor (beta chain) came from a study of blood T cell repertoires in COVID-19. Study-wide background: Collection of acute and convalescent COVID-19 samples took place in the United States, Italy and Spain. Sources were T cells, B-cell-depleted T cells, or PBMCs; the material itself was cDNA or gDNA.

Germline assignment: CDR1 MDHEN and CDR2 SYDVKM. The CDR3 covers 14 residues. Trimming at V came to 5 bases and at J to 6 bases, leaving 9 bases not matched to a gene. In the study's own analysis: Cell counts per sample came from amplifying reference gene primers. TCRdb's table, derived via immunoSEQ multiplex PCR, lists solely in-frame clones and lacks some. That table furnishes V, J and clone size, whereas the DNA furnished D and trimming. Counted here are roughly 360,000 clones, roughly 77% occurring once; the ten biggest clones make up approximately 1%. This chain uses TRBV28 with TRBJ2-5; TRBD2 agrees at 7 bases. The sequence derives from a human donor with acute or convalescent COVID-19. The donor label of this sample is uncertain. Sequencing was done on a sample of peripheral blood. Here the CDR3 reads CASSTPGGGQTQYF. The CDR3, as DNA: TGTGCCAGCAGTACCCCCGGCGGGGGACAGACCCAGTACTTC.